This entry is about one T cell receptor (beta chain). CDR1 is MNHEY and CDR2 is SVGAGI in the germline V gene. The ends were cut back, 6 bases at V and 1 base at J, with 15 bases in the middle. The CDR3 is 15 residues long. This specimen belongs to a study of cytomegalovirus exposure and HLA in healthy donors. Primers for the PCR totalled 60 Vbeta and 13 Jbeta. Sequenced by immunoSEQ multiplex PCR; TCRdb stores in-frame clones only, minus some. The data show approximately 130,000 clones, around 82% seen once. The V and J genes are TRBV6-5 and TRBJ1-1, with D perhaps matching TRBD1 (6 bases). Sequenced sample: PBMCs. The TCR sequence derives from a man aged 50 to 60 in good health and CMV-seronegative. CDR3 in amino acids: CASRLLGGGNTEAFF. The CDR3 nucleotides read TGTGCCAGCAGATTACTGGGAGGGGGGAACACTGAAGCTTTCTTT.